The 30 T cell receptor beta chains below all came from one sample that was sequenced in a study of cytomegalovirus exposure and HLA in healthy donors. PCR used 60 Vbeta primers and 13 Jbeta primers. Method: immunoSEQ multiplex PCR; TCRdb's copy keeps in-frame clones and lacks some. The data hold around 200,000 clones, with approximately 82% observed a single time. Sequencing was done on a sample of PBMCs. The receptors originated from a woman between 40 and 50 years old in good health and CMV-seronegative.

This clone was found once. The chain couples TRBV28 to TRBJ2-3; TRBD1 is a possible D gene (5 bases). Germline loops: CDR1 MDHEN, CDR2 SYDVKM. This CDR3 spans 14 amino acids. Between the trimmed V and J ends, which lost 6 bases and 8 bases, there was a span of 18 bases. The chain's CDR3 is CASRNGQPIGTQYF. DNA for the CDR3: TGTGCCAGCAGGAACGGACAACCTATCGGTACGCAGTATTTT.

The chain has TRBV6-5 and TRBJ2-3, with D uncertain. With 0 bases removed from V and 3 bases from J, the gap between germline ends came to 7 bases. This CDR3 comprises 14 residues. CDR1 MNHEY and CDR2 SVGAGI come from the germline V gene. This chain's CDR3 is CASSYSTDTDTQYF. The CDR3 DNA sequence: TGTGCCAGCAGTTACTCTACAGATACAGATACGCAGTATTTT.

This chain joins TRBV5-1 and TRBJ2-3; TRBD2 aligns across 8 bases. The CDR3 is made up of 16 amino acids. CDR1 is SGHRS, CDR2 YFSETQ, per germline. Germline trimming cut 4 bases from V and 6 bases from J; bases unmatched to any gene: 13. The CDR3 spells CASSPPRGASGDTQYF. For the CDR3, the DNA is TGCGCCAGCAGCCCCCCCCGTGGGGCTAGCGGGGATACGCAGTATTTT.

The CDR3 protein is CASSFWHVEGGELFF. The CDR3 DNA reads as TGTGCCAGCAGCTTCTGGCACGTGGAGGGCGGGGAGCTGTTTTTT. V gene TRBV7-8 combines with J gene TRBJ2-2, with D possibly matching TRBD2 (6 bases). Germline assignment: CDR1 SGHVS and CDR2 FQNEAQ. Trimming pared 3 bases from V and 7 bases from J, leaving 15 bases between. This CDR3 is built from 15 residues. The full variable domain, its missing parts supplied by reference TRBV7-8 and TRBJ2-2, is GAGVSQSPRYKVAKRGQDVALRCDPISGHVSLFWYQQALGQGPEFLTYFQNEAQLDKSGLPSDRFFAERPEGSVSTLKIQRTQQEDSAVYLCASSFWHVEGGELFFGEGSRLTVL.

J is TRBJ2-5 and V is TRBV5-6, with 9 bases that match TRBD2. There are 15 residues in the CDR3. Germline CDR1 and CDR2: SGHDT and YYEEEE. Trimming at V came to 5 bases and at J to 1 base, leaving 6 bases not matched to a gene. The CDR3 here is CASREAGGFQETQYF. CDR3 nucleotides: TGTGCCAGCAGGGAAGCGGGGGGCTTCCAAGAGACCCAGTACTTC. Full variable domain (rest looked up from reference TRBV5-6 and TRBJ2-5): DAGVTQSPTHLIKTRGQQVTLRCSPKSGHDTVSWYQQALGQGPQFIFQYYEEEERQRGNFPDRFSGHQFPNYSSELNVNALLLGDSALYLCASREAGGFQETQYFGPGTRLLVL.

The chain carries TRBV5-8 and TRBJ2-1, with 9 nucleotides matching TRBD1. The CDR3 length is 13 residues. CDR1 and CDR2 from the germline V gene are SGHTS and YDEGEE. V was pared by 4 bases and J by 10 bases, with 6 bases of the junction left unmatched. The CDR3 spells CASSGRDRVEQFF. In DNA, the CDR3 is TGTGCCAGCAGCGGCCGGGACAGGGTCGAGCAGTTCTTC.

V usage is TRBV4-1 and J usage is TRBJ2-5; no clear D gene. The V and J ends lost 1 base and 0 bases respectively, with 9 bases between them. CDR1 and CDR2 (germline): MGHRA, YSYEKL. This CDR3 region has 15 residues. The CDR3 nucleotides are TGCGCCAGCAGCCAAGGAGCTACCGACCAAGAGACCCAGTACTTC. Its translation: CASSQGATDQETQYF.

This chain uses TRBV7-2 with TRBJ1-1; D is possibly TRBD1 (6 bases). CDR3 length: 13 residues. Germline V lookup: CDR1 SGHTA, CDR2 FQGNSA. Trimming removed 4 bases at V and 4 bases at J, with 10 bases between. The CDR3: CASSSRGATEAFF. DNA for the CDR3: TGTGCCAGCAGCTCCCGGGGGGCCACTGAAGCTTTCTTT. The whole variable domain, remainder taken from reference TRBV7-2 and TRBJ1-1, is GAGVSQSPSNKVTEKGKDVELRCDPISGHTALYWYRQSLGQGLEFLIYFQGNSAPDKSGLPSDRFSAERTGGSVSTLTIQRTQQEDSAVYLCASSSRGATEAFFGQGTRLTVV.

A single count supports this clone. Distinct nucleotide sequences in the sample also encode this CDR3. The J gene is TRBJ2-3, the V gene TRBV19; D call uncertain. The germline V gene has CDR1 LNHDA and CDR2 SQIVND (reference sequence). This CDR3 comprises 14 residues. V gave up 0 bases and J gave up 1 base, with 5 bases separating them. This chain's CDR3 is CASSIDRGTDTQYF. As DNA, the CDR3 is TGTGCCAGTAGTATAGATCGGGGCACAGATACGCAGTATTTT.

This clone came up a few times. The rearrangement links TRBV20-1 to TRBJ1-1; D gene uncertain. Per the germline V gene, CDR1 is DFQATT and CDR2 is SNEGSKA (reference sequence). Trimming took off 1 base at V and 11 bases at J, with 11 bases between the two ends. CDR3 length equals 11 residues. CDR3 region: CSARGGGRAFF. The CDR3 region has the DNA TGCAGTGCTAGAGGGGGAGGGCGGGCTTTCTTT.

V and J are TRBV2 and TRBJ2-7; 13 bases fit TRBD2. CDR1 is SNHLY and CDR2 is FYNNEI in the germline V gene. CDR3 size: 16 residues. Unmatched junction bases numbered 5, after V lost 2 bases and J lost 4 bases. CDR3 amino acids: CASSEPGLAGVYEQYF. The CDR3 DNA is TGTGCCAGCAGTGAACCCGGACTAGCGGGGGTGTACGAGCAGTACTTC.

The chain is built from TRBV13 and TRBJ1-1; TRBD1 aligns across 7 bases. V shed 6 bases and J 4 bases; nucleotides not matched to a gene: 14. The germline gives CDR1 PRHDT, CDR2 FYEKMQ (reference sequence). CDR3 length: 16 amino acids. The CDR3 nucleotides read TGTGCCAGCAGTTTGCCCCCGGGACAGAAGAGCACTGAAGCTTTCTTT. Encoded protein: CASSLPPGQKSTEAFF.

CDR3 amino acids: CASSDSPGLGQPQHF. CDR3 nucleotides: TGTGCCAGCAGTGACTCACCAGGGCTCGGTCAGCCCCAGCATTTT. V usage is TRBV6-4 and J usage is TRBJ1-5, with D perhaps matching TRBD1 (5 bases). The ends were cut back, 0 bases at V and 6 bases at J, with 12 bases in the middle. The CDR3 runs to 15 residues. The V gene's germline CDR1 is MRHNA and CDR2 SNTAGT.

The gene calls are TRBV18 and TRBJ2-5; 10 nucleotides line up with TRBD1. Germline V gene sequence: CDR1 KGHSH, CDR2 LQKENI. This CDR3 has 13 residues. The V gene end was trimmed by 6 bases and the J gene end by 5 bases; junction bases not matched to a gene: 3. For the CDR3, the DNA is TGTGCCAGCTCCACGACAGGGGGCGAGACCCAGTACTTC. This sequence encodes CASSTTGGETQYF.

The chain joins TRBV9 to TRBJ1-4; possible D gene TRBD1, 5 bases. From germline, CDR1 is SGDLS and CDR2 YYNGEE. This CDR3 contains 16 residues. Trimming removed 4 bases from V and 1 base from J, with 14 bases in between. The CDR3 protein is CASSSGFGGTNEKLFF. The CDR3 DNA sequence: TGTGCCAGCAGCTCCGGGTTCGGGGGAACTAATGAAAAACTGTTTTTT.

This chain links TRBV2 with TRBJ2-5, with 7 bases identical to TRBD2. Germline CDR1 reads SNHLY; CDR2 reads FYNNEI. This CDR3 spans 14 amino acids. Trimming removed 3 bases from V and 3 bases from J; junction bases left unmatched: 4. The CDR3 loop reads CASSDGGREETQYF. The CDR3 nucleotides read TGTGCCAGCAGTGACGGGGGGAGGGAAGAGACCCAGTACTTC.

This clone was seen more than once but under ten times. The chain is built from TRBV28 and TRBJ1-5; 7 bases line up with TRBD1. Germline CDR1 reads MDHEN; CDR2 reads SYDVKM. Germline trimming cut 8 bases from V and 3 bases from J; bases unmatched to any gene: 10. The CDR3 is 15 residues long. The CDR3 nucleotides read TGTGCCAGCGAGGCGGGGCAGGGGGTCAATCAGCCCCAGCATTTT. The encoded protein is CASEAGQGVNQPQHF.

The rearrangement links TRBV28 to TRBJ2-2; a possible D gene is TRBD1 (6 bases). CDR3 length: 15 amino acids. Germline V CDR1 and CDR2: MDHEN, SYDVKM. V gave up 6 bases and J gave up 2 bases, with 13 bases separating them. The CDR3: CASRVQGKNTGELFF. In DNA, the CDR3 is TGTGCCAGCAGGGTCCAGGGGAAAAACACCGGGGAGCTGTTTTTT.

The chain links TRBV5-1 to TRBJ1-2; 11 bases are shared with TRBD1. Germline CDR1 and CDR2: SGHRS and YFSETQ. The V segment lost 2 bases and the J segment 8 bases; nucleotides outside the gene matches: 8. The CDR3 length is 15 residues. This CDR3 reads CASSLAGTGGEGYTF. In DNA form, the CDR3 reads TGCGCCAGCAGCTTAGCCGGGACAGGGGGAGAAGGCTACACCTTC.

CDR3: CASSFHGQGEKLFF. CDR3 in DNA: TGTGCCAGCAGCTTTCATGGCCAGGGGGAAAAACTGTTTTTT. This sequence joins TRBV5-5 and TRBJ1-4; perhaps TRBD1 as D (6 bases). From germline, CDR1 is SGHKS and CDR2 YYEKEE (reference sequence). This CDR3 is built from 14 residues. Trimming removed 2 bases from V and 8 bases from J, with 13 bases in between.

In nucleotides, the CDR3 is TGTGCCAGCATGGTTGGTAAGCGAAGGTACAATGAGCAGTTCTTC. Protein sequence: CASMVGKRRYNEQFF. The chain combines TRBV6-5 with TRBJ2-1; no reliable D call. The germline V gene encodes CDR1 MNHEY and CDR2 SVGAGI. Trimming pared 7 bases from V and 4 bases from J, leaving 17 bases between. There are 15 residues in the CDR3.

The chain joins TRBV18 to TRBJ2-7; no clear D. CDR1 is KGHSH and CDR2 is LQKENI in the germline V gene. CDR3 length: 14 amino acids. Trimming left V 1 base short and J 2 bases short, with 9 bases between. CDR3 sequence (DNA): TGTGCCAGCTCACCACGTACTACTACCTACGAGCAGTACTTC. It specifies CASSPRTTTYEQYF.

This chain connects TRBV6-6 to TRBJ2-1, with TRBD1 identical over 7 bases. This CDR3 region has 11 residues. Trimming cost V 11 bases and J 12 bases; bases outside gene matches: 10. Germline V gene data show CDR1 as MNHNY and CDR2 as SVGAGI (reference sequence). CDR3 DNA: TGTGCCGCCACCAGGGGGTATGGGCAGTTCTTC. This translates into CAATRGYGQFF.

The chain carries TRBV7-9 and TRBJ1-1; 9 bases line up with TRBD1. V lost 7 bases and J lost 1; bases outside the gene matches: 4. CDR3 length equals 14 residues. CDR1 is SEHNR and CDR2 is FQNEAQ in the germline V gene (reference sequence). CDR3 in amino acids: CASTRQGENTEAFF. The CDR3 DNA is TGTGCCAGCACCCGACAGGGGGAGAACACTGAAGCTTTCTTT. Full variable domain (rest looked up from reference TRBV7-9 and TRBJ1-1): DTGVSQNPRHKITKRGQNVTFRCDPISEHNRLYWYRQTLGQGPEFLTYFQNEAQLEKSRLLSDRFSAERPKGSFSTLEIQRTEQGDSAMYLCASTRQGENTEAFFGQGTRLTVV.

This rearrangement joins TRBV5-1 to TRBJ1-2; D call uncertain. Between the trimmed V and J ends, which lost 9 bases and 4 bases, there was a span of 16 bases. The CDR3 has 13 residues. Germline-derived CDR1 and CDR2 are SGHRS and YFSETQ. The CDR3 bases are TGCGCCACCGGAACGGGTGGCAGCTATGGCTACACCTTC. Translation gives CATGTGGSYGYTF.

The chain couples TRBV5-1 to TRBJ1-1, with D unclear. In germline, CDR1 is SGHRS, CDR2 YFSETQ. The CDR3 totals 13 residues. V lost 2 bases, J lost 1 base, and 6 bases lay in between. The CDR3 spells CASSLNTNTEAFF. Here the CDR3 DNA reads TGCGCCAGCAGCTTAAACACGAACACTGAAGCTTTCTTT.

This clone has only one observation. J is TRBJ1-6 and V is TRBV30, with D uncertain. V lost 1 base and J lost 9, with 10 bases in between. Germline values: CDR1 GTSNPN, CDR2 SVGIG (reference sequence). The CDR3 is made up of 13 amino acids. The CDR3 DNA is TGTGCCTGGAGTGAGGCAGGTGGTTCACCCCTCCACTTT. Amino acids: CAWSEAGGSPLHF.

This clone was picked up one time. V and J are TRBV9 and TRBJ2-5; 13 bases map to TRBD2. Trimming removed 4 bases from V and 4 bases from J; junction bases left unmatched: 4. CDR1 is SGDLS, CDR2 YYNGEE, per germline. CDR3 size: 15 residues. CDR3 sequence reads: CASSSGTSGAETQYF. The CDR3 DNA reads TGTGCCAGCAGCTCCGGGACTAGCGGGGCAGAGACCCAGTACTTC. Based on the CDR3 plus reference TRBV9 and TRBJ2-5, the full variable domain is DSGVTQTPKHLITATGQRVTLRCSPRSGDLSVYWYQQSLDQGLQFLIQYYNGEERAKGNILERFSAQQFPDLHSELNLSSLELGDSALYFCASSSGTSGAETQYFGPGTRLLVL.

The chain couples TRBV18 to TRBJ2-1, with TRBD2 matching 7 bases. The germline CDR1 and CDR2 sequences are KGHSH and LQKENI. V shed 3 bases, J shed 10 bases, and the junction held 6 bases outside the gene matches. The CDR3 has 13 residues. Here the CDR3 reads CASSPVYSGEQFF. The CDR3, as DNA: TGTGCCAGCTCACCGGTTTATAGCGGGGAGCAGTTCTTC.

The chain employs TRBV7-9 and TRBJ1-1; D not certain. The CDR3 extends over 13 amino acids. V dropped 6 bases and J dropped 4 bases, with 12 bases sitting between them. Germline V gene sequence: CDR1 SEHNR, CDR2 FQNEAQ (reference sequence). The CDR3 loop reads CASSRETVTEAFF. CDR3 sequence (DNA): TGTGCCAGCAGTCGGGAAACGGTCACTGAAGCTTTCTTT.